The entry below describes one T cell receptor (beta chain). Its antigen is not identified. Germline assignment: CDR1 SNHLY and CDR2 FYNNEI. The V and J ends lost 2 bases and 7 bases, in that order; junction bases with no gene match: 6. The CDR3 has 14 amino acids. The data stem from a study of shared clonotypes between healthy human individuals. At deep level, the assay was performed. Unsorted PBMC DNA was run through sequencing on ten immunoSEQ deep assay plates. Libraries were prepared by immunoSEQ multiplex PCR; TCRdb keeps only in-frame clonotypes and omits some of them. The sample lists 450,000 to 500,000 clones; 78% were seen once. Study-wide findings and caveats: Enrolling few donors narrowed the genetic and exposure-history diversity that was represented.

The study drew its donors from healthy HIV-negative adults without recent acute infections or vaccinations. This sequence originates from a woman between 35 and 50 years old in good health. Some clones in this sample may be carry-over from other donors' samples. The chain combines TRBV2 with TRBJ1-2; 8 bases are a match to TRBD1. The specimen sequenced was PBMCs. CDR3 sequence: CASSERGQGIGYTF. The CDR3 nucleotides are TGTGCCAGCAGTGAACGCGGACAGGGAATTGGCTACACCTTC.